This section outlines one T cell receptor (beta chain) sequence together with its context. Profiled with immunoSEQ multiplex PCR; TCRdb holds only in-frame clones, not every one. This sample has tens of thousands of clones; approximately 87% occur once, and the top ten carry 45% to 55%. The data originate from a study of OX40 agonist ivuxolimab in advanced cancers. The V segment lost 3 bases and the J segment 10 bases; nucleotides outside the gene matches: 11. Germline loops: CDR1 LGHNA, CDR2 YSLEER. CDR3 length: 16 amino acids. The chain carries TRBV4-3 and TRBJ2-1; 11 nucleotides align to TRBD2. Sample: CD4+ or CD8+ T cells sorted from blood, taken in a trial of the OX40 agonist ivuxolimab. The sequence derives from an adult with an advanced solid tumor such as melanoma, head and neck, liver or kidney cancer. The CDR3 spells CASSHERLAGFPEQFF. The CDR3 DNA reads as TGCGCCAGCAGCCATGAACGACTAGCGGGGTTTCCCGAGCAGTTCTTC.